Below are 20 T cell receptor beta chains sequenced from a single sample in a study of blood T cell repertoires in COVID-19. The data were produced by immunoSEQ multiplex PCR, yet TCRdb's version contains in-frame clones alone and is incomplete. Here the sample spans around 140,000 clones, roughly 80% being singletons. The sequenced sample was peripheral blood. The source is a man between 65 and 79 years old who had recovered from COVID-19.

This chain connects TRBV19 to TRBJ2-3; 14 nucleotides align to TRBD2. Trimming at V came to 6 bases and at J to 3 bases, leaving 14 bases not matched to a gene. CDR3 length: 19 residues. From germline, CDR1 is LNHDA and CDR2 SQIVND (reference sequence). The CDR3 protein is CASRPGALGLAGVTDTQYF. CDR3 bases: TGTGCCAGTAGACCGGGAGCCTTGGGACTAGCGGGAGTTACAGATACGCAGTATTTT.

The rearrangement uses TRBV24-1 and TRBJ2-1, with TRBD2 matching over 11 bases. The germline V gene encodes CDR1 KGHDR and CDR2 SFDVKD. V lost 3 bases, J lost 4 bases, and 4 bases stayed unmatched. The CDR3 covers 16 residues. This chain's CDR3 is CATSDQTSGSYNEQFF. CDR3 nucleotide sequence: TGTGCCACCAGTGATCAAACTAGCGGGAGTTACAATGAGCAGTTCTTC.

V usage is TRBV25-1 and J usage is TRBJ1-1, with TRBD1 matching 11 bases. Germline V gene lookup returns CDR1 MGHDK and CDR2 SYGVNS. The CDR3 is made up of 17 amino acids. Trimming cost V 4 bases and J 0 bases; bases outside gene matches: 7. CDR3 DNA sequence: TGTGCCAGCAGTGTTTCGGACAGGGGGCTAATGAACACTGAAGCTTTCTTT. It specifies CASSVSDRGLMNTEAFF.

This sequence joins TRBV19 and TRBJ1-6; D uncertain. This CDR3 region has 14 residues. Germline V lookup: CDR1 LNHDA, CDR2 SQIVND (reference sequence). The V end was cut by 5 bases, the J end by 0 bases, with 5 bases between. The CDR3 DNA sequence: TGTGCCAGTAGTGACAACTCCTATAATTCACCCCTCCACTTT. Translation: CASSDNSYNSPLHF.

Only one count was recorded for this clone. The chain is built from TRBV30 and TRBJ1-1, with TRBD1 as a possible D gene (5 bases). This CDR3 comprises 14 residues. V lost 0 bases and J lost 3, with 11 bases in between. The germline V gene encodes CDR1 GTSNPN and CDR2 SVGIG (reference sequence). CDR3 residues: CAWSVRPGDTEAFF. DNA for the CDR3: TGTGCCTGGAGTGTACGTCCGGGGGACACTGAAGCTTTCTTT.

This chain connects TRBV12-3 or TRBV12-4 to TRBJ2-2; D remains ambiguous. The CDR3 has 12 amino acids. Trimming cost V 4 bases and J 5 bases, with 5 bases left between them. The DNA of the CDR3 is TGTGCCAGCAGTTGGAGTACCGGGGAGCTGTTTTTT. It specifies CASSWSTGELFF.

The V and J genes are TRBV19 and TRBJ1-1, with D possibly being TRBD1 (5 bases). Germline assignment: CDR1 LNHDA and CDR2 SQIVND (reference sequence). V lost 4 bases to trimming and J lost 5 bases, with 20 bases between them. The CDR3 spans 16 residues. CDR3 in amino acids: CASSSIAGRGGTEAFF. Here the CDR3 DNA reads TGTGCCAGTAGTAGTATAGCGGGGAGGGGTGGGACTGAAGCTTTCTTT.

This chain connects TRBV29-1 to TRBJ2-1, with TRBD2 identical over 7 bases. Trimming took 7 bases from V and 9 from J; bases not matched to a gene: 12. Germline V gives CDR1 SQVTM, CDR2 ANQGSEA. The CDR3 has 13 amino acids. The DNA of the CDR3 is TGCAGCGCTTTTCCGGGGGGAGTCGGTGAGCAGTTCTTC. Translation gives CSAFPGGVGEQFF.

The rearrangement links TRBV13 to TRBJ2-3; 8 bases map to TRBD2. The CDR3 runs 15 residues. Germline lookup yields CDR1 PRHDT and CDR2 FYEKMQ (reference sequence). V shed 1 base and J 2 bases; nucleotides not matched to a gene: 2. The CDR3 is CASSLAAGVTDTQYF. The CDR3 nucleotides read TGTGCCAGCAGCTTAGCAGCGGGAGTCACAGATACGCAGTATTTT.

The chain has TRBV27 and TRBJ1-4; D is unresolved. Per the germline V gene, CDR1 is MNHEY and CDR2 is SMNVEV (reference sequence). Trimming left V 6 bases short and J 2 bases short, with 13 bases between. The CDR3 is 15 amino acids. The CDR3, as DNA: TGTGCCAGCAGCCCGAGGGCCTCCACTAATGAAAAACTGTTTTTT. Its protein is CASSPRASTNEKLFF.

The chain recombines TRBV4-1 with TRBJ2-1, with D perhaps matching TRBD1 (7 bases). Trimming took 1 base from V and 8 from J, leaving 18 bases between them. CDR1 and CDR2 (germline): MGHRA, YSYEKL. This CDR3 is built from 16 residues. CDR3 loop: CASSQARGLARDEQFF. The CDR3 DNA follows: TGCGCCAGCAGCCAAGCTAGGGGGCTAGCGAGGGATGAGCAGTTCTTC.

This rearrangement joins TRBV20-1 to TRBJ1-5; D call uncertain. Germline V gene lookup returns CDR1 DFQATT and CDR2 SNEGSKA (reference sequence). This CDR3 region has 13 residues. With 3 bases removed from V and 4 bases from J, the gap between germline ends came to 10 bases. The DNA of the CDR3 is TGCAGTGCTAGTTTTCCGGGAAATCAGCCCCAGCATTTT. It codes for CSASFPGNQPQHF.

CDR3 sequence reads: CASSTSNTGELFF. DNA of the CDR3: TGTGCCAGCAGCACATCAAACACCGGGGAGCTGTTTTTT. The chain combines TRBV7-9 with TRBJ2-2; no reliable D call. Germline CDR1 SEHNR, CDR2 FQNEAQ (reference sequence). The CDR3 has 13 amino acids. The V end was cut by 5 bases, the J end by 2 bases, with 6 bases between.

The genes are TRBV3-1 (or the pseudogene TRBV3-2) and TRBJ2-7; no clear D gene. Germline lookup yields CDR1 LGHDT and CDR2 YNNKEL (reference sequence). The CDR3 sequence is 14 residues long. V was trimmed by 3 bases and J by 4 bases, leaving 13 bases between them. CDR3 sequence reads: CASSHPGLSYEQYF. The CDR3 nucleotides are TGTGCCAGCAGCCACCCCGGGTTATCGTACGAGCAGTACTTC.

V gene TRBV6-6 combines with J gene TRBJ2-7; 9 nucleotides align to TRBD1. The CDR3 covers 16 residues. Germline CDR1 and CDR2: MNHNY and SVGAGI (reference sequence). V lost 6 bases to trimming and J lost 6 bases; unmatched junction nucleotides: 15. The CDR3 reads CASSHQPPGQGLEQYF. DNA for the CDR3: TGTGCCAGCAGCCATCAACCCCCGGGACAGGGCCTCGAGCAGTACTTC.

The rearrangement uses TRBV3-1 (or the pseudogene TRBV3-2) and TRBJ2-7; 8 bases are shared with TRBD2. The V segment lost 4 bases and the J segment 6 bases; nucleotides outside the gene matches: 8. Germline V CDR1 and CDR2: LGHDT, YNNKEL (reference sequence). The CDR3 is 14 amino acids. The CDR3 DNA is TGTGCCAGCAGCCTGGCGGGAGGACGATTCGAGCAGTACTTC. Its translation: CASSLAGGRFEQYF.

In DNA, the CDR3 is TGTGCCATCAGCGCCACAGGGAAGGTGAACACTGAAGCTTTCTTT. This codes for CAISATGKVNTEAFF. The chain couples TRBV10-3 to TRBJ1-1; maybe TRBD1 (6 bases). Germline V gives CDR1 ENHRY, CDR2 SYGVKD. The CDR3 extends over 15 amino acids. V lost 6 bases and J 0 bases, leaving 14 bases between the germline ends.

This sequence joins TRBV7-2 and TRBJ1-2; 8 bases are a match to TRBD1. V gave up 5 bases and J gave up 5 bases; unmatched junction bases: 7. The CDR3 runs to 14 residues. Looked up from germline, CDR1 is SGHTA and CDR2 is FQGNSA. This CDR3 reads CASSTGQGRYGYTF. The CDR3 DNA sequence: TGTGCCAGCAGCACCGGACAGGGACGATATGGCTACACCTTC.

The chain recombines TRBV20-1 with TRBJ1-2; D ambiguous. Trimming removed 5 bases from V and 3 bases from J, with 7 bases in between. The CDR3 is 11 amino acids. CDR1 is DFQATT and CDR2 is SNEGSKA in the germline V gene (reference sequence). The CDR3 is CSAATDYGYTF. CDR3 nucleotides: TGCAGTGCTGCTACAGACTATGGCTACACCTTC.

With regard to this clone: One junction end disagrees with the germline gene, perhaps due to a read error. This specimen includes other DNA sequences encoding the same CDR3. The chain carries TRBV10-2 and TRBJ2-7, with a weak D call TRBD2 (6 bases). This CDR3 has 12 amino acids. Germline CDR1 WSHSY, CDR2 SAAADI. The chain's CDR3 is CASRPSEGEQYF. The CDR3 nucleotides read TGCGCCAGCAGACCCTCGGAGGGCGAGCAGTATTTC.